The 15 T cell receptor beta chains reported below all come from one sample, sequenced in a study of cytomegalovirus exposure and HLA in healthy donors. The data were produced by immunoSEQ multiplex PCR, yet TCRdb's version contains in-frame clones alone and is incomplete. Among more than 300,000 clones listed, 75% to 90% were seen once. The sample was PBMCs. These TCRs come from a woman in her late teens or twenties in good health and CMV-seronegative.

J is TRBJ1-5 and V is TRBV27, with TRBD1 matching over 9 bases. In germline, CDR1 is MNHEY, CDR2 SMNVEV (reference sequence). Trimming removed 6 bases from V and 4 bases from J; junction bases left unmatched: 7. The CDR3 spans 15 residues. Here the CDR3 reads CASRTLQGANQPQHF. In DNA, the CDR3 is TGTGCCAGCAGGACTCTACAGGGGGCTAATCAGCCCCAGCATTTT.

On this clone itself: The sample contains more than one DNA sequence encoding this CDR3. CDR3 coding DNA: TGTGCCAGCAGTTTAGGCAGAAGAAACACTGAAGCTTTCTTT. Protein sequence: CASSLGRRNTEAFF. The chain joins TRBV28 to TRBJ1-1, with unresolved D. There are 14 residues in the CDR3. The germline V gene encodes CDR1 MDHEN and CDR2 SYDVKM. V was trimmed by 2 bases and J by 2 bases, leaving 9 bases between them.

The chain uses TRBV6-1 and TRBJ2-7; TRBD2 might be the D (5 bases). This CDR3 spans 13 amino acids. CDR1 and CDR2 (germline): MNHNS, SASEGT. V was shortened by 2 bases and J by 3 bases, with 8 bases between the two germline ends. CDR3 sequence (DNA): TGTGCCAGCAGTGAAACAGAGGGCTACGAGCAGTACTTC. This translates into CASSETEGYEQYF.

This rearrangement joins TRBV7-2 to TRBJ2-7, with D possibly TRBD2 on 6 matching bases. Trimming removed 7 bases from V and 4 bases from J, with 14 bases in between. This CDR3 comprises 13 residues. Looked up from germline, CDR1 is SGHTA and CDR2 is FQGNSA. DNA of the CDR3: TGTGCCAGCACCCTTCGGCGGGGATACGAGCAGTACTTC. Its protein product is CASTLRRGYEQYF.

The V gene is TRBV30, the J gene TRBJ1-5; tentative D call: TRBD1 (5 bases). CDR1 is GTSNPN, CDR2 SVGIG, per germline (reference sequence). V shed 0 bases and J shed 2 bases, with 11 bases lying between them. This CDR3 comprises 15 residues. CDR3 nucleotide sequence: TGTGCCTGGAGTGTTTCAGGGTATGGCAATCAGCCCCAGCATTTT. Encoded protein: CAWSVSGYGNQPQHF.

The genes are TRBV29-1 and TRBJ1-2; D not certain. The germline V and J ends were trimmed by 7 bases and 1 base, with 19 bases remaining between them. Looked up from germline, CDR1 is SQVTM and CDR2 is ANQGSEA. This CDR3 has 15 residues. The CDR3 region has the DNA TGCAGCGCAAAACTAGCTCCAGGAGTTAACTATGGCTACACCTTC. Amino acid sequence: CSAKLAPGVNYGYTF.

The chain couples TRBV15 to TRBJ2-7; D uncertain. The length of the CDR3 is 14 residues. CDR1 and CDR2 (germline): LNHNV, YYDKDF (reference sequence). With 8 bases removed from V and 0 bases from J, the gap between germline ends came to 14 bases. The CDR3 nucleotides are TGTGCCACCGCAGAGGCTAGGAGCTCCTACGAGCAGTACTTC. This encodes CATAEARSSYEQYF. Complete variable domain (other parts from reference TRBV15 and TRBJ2-7): DAMVIQNPRYQVTQFGKPVTLSCSQTLNHNVMYWYQQKSSQAPKLLFHYYDKDFNNEADTPDNFQSRRPNTSFCFLDIRSPGLGDTAMYLCATAEARSSYEQYFGPGTRLTVT.

The rearrangement links TRBV6-1 to TRBJ1-5, with a weak D call TRBD1 (5 bases). The V end lost 1 base, the J end lost 4 bases, and 17 bases lay between the germline ends. CDR3 size: 17 residues. Germline V gene data show CDR1 as MNHNS and CDR2 as SASEGT. The CDR3 bases are TGTGCCAGCAGTGAAGACCCCGGGGGGGTACCTAATCAGCCCCAGCATTTT. This codes for CASSEDPGGVPNQPQHF.

This rearrangement joins TRBV19 to TRBJ1-1; TRBD1 matches at 8 bases. This CDR3 spans 16 amino acids. Per germline, CDR1 LNHDA and CDR2 SQIVND (reference sequence). Trimming removed 7 bases from V and 4 bases from J; junction bases left unmatched: 14. CDR3 sequence: CASTTGQGRVGTEAFF. CDR3 in DNA: TGTGCCAGTACCACAGGACAGGGAAGAGTGGGCACTGAAGCTTTCTTT.

The chain uses TRBV6-1 and TRBJ1-1, with D unclear. The CDR3 consists of 13 residues. With 7 bases removed from V and 3 bases from J, the gap between germline ends came to 12 bases. Germline CDR1 is MNHNS and CDR2 is SASEGT. The CDR3 DNA is TGTGCCAGCATAGTTGCGCGGGACACTGAAGCTTTCTTT. Translated, it gives CASIVARDTEAFF.

This chain uses TRBV28 with TRBJ2-7; TRBD2 matches at 13 bases. CDR3 length equals 17 residues. The V gene's germline CDR1 is MDHEN and CDR2 SYDVKM. V lost 4 bases, J lost 0 bases, and 6 bases stayed unmatched. Here the CDR3 DNA reads TGTGCCAGCAGTTCACCCCGGACTAGCGGGAGCTCCTACGAGCAGTACTTC. Translating gives CASSSPRTSGSSYEQYF.

V is TRBV14 and J is TRBJ2-2; D gene ambiguous. The germline CDR1 and CDR2 sequences are SGHDN and FVKESK. Deletions cut 3 bases from V and 5 bases from J, with 7 bases between. The CDR3 covers 13 residues. CDR3 nucleotide sequence: TGTGCCAGCAGCCACTCACTTACCGGGGAGCTGTTTTTT. Translation gives CASSHSLTGELFF. The full variable domain, with the rest looked up from reference TRBV14 and TRBJ2-2, is EAGVTQFPSHSVIEKGQTVTLRCDPISGHDNLYWYRRVMGKEIKFLLHFVKESKQDESGMPNNRFLAERTGGTYSTLKVQPAELEDSGVYFCASSHSLTGELFFGEGSRLTVL.

The V and J genes are TRBV5-8 and TRBJ2-2, with D tentatively TRBD2 (6 bases). CDR1 is SGHTS, CDR2 YDEGEE, per germline. The length of the CDR3 is 14 residues. V lost 6 bases, J lost 6 bases, and 15 bases lay in between. The CDR3 is CASIDYGEAGELFF. CDR3 bases: TGTGCCAGCATAGATTACGGGGAGGCCGGGGAGCTGTTTTTT. The full variable domain, completed using reference TRBV5-8 and TRBJ2-2, is EAGVTQSPTHLIKTRGQQATLRCSPISGHTSVYWYQQALGLGLQFLLWYDEGEERNRGNFPPRFSGRQFPNYSSELNVNALELEDSALYLCASIDYGEAGELFFGEGSRLTVL.

The chain links TRBV6-6 to TRBJ2-3; D unresolved. The CDR3 totals 15 residues. Trimming stripped 4 bases from V and 0 bases from J, with 11 bases between. The germline V gene has CDR1 MNHNY and CDR2 SVGAGI (reference sequence). CDR3 sequence reads: CASSFPMTSTDTQYF. In DNA form, the CDR3 reads TGTGCCAGCAGTTTCCCAATGACAAGCACAGATACGCAGTATTTT.

The chain carries TRBV6-4 and TRBJ2-3, with TRBD2 identical over 7 bases. CDR3 size: 15 residues. Germline V gene sequence: CDR1 MRHNA, CDR2 SNTAGT. The junction had 2 bases not matched to a gene; V was cut back by 2 bases and J by 0 bases. CDR3 DNA sequence: TGTGCCAGCAGTGACCGGGGAGGGAGCACAGATACGCAGTATTTT. Its protein product is CASSDRGGSTDTQYF.